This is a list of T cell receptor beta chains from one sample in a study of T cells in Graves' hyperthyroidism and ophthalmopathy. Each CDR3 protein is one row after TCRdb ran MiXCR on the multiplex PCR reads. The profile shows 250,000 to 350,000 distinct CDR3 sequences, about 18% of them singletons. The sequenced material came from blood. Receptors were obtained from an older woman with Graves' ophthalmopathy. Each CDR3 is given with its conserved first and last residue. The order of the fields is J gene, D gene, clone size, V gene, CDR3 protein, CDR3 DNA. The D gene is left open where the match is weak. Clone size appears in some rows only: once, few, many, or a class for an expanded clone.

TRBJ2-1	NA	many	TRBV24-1	CATSDTFRGEQFF	TGTGCCACCAGTGATACCTTCAGGGGTGAGCAGTTCTTC
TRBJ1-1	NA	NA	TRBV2	CASTAGTNTEAFF	TGTGCCAGCACGGCGGGCACTAACACTGAAGCTTTCTTT
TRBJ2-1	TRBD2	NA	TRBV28	CASSFATSGNYNEQFF	TGTGCCAGCAGTTTTGCGACTAGCGGGAACTACAATGAGCAGTTCTTC
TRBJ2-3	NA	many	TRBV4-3	CASSQDRLRTDTQYF	TGCGCCAGCAGCCAAGATCGGCTTCGCACAGATACGCAGTATTTT
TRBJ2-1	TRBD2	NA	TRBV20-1	CSALGRGTSGSSYNEQFF	TGCAGTGCTTTGGGCAGAGGGACTAGCGGAAGCTCCTACAATGAGCAGTTCTTC
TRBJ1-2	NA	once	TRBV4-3	CASSQGRGADGYTF	TGCGCCAGCAGCCAGGGCAGGGGTGCGGATGGCTACACCTTC
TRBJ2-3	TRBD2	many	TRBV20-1	CSARGVSGTVPSRTDTQYF	TGCAGTGCTAGAGGCGTTAGCGGGACCGTTCCCTCGCGCACAGATACGCAGTATTTT
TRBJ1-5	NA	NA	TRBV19	CASSINLLLTQPQHF	TGTGCCAGTAGTATCAATCTCCTCCTTACGCAGCCCCAGCATTTT
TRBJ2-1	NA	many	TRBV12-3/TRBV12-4	CASSLLRTDYNEQFF	TGTGCCAGCAGTTTACTCAGGACAGACTACAATGAGCAGTTCTTC
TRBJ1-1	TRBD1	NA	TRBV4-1	CASSRTGGASGFF	TGCGCCAGCAGCCGAACAGGGGGCGCGTCAGGTTTCTTT
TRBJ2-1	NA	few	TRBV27	CASRQVWDEQFF	TGTGCCAGCAGACAGGTGTGGGATGAGCAGTTCTTC
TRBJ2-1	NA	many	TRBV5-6	CASSFLGTSYNEQFF	TGTGCCAGCAGCTTTCTGGGCACGTCCTACAATGAGCAGTTCTTC
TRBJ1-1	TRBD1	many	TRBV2	CASSEGQGFPGGGFF	TGTGCCAGCAGTGAAGGACAGGGGTTCCCTGGTGGGGGTTTCTTT
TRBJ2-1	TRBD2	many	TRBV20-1	CSALYMSRLRVGREGNEQFF	TGCAGTGCTCTATATATGTCCCGCCTCCGCGTGGGACGGGAGGGTAATGAGCAGTTCTTC
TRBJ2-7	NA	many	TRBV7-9	CASSLGLVDEQYF	TGTGCCAGCAGCTTAGGTCTGGTAGATGAGCAGTACTTC
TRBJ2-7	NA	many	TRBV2	CASSADLWTANYEQYF	TGTGCCAGCAGTGCTGATCTGTGGACAGCAAACTACGAGCAGTACTTC
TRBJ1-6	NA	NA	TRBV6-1	CASSYSPGRAHSPLHF	TGTGCCAGCAGTTATTCCCCAGGCAGGGCCCATTCACCCCTCCACTTT
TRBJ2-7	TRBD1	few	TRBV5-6	CASSSPGQGNEQYF	TGTGCCAGCAGCTCTCCGGGACAGGGAAACGAGCAGTACTTC
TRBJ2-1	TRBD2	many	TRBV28	CASRLRLAGRGNEQFF	TGTGCCAGCAGACTTCGACTAGCGGGAAGGGGGAATGAGCAGTTCTTC
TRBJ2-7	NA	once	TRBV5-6	CASRMREDYEQYF	TGTGCCAGCAGAATGAGAGAGGACTACGAGCAGTACTTC
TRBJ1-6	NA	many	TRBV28	CASSFHESPLHF	TGTGCCAGCAGTTTCCATGAATCACCCCTCCACTTT
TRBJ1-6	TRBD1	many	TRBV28	CASVTGGLSPLHF	TGTGCCAGCGTCACAGGGGGTTTGTCACCCCTCCACTTT
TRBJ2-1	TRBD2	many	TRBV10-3	CAIRSGSNSNEQFF	TGTGCCATCAGGAGCGGGAGTAATTCTAATGAGCAGTTCTTC
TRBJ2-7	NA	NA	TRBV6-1	CASSLRLNSYEQYF	TGTGCCAGCAGCCTACGGTTGAACTCCTACGAGCAGTACTTC
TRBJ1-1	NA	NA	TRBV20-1	CSAPRGTTEAFF	TGCAGTGCCCCCCGTGGTACCACTGAAGCTTTCTTT
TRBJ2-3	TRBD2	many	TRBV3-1	CASSQVAGGLGTDTQYF	TGTGCCAGCAGCCAAGTTGCGGGAGGACTGGGCACAGATACGCAGTATTTT
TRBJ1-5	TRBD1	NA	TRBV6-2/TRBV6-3	CASSYLGQRNQPQHF	TGTGCCAGCAGTTATCTGGGACAGCGTAATCAGCCCCAGCATTTT
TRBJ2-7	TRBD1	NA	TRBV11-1	CASSTRQGNYEQYF	TGTGCCAGCAGCACGAGACAGGGGAACTACGAGCAGTACTTC
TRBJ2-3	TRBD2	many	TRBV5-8	CASSPVRGRAGADTQYF	TGTGCCAGCAGCCCCGTGCGCGGGAGGGCCGGCGCAGATACGCAGTATTTT
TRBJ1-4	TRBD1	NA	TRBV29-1	CSVDSGQFNEKLFF	TGCAGCGTTGATTCGGGACAGTTTAATGAAAAACTGTTTTTT
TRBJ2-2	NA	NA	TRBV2	CASSNPLRTGELFF	TGTGCCAGCAGTAACCCTCTACGCACCGGGGAGCTGTTTTTT
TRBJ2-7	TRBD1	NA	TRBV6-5	CASSYSGLGTGSYEQYF	TGTGCCAGCAGTTACTCGGGTTTGGGGACAGGGTCCTACGAGCAGTACTTC
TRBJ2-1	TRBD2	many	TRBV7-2	CASSRSGSAYNEQFF	TGTGCCAGCAGTAGAAGCGGGAGTGCCTACAATGAGCAGTTCTTC
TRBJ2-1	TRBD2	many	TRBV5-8	CASSLGGLAGGGYNEQFF	TGTGCCAGCAGCTTGGGGGGACTAGCGGGAGGGGGGTACAATGAGCAGTTCTTC
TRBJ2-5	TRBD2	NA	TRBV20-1	CSAKTTLAGETQYF	TGCAGTGCTAAAACCACTCTAGCGGGAGAGACCCAGTACTTC
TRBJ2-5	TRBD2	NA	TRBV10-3	CAISDSGTVETQYF	TGTGCCATCAGTGATAGCGGGACGGTAGAGACCCAGTACTTC
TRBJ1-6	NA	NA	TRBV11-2	CASSSTTDENYNSPLHF	TGTGCCAGCAGCTCGACGACGGACGAGAACTATAATTCACCCCTCCACTTT
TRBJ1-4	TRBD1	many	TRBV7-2	CASSPGQGVEKLFF	TGTGCCAGCAGCCCGGGACAGGGGGTTGAAAAACTGTTTTTT
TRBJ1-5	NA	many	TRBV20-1	CSARIGHRRGQPQHF	TGCAGTGCTAGAATCGGACATCGGCGAGGTCAGCCCCAGCATTTT
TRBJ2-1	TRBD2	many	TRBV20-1	CSARKAGNPEQFF	TGCAGTGCTAGAAAAGCGGGAAACCCTGAGCAGTTCTTC
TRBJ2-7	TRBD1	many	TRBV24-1	CATSDFGQVGQYF	TGTGCCACCAGTGACTTCGGACAGGTCGGGCAGTACTTC
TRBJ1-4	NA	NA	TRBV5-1	CASSLGQYNEKLFF	TGCGCCAGCAGCCTCGGACAGTATAATGAAAAACTGTTTTTT
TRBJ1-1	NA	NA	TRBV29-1	CSVFVGLVTEAFF	TGCAGCGTCTTCGTCGGCCTTGTCACTGAAGCTTTCTTT
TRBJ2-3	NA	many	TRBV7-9	CASIQTDTQYF	TGTGCCAGCATCCAGACAGATACGCAGTATTTT
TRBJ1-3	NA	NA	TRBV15	CATSREGVSGNTIYF	TGTGCCACCAGCAGAGAGGGCGTCTCTGGAAACACCATATATTTT
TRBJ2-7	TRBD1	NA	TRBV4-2	CASSQVSGGPPYEQYF	TGTGCCAGCAGCCAAGTTTCAGGGGGTCCTCCCTACGAGCAGTACTTC
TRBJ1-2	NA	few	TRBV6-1	CASSGGVGYGYTF	TGTGCCAGCTCCGGGGGGGTTGGGTATGGCTACACCTTC
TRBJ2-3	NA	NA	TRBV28	CASTWLSGGTDTQYF	TGTGCCAGCACCTGGCTGAGTGGCGGCACAGATACGCAGTATTTT
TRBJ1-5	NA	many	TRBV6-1	CASRLGSAGNQPQHF	TGTGCCAGCAGGTTGGGTTCGGCGGGCAATCAGCCCCAGCATTTT
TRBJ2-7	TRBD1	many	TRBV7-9	CASSADRDRPYEQYF	TGTGCCAGCAGCGCTGACAGGGATCGGCCCTACGAGCAGTACTTC